This T cell receptor beta chain stems from a study of technical replicates of blood from several donors. V lost 8 bases and J lost 7, with 12 bases in between. The CDR3 has 12 amino acids. From germline, CDR1 is MNHEY and CDR2 SVGAGI. Profiling relied on immunoSEQ multiplex PCR, and the TCRdb table lists in-frame clones only, not all of them. Among 55,000 to 75,000 clones listed, about 94% were seen once. Sequenced input: T cells isolated from PBMCs. The gene calls are TRBV6-5 and TRBJ1-3, with a tentative D call TRBD1 (5 bases). The clonotype originates from a human donor in good health. CDR3 loop: CASSERGNTIYF. In DNA form, the CDR3 reads TGTGCCAGCTCAGAAAGGGGCAACACCATATATTTT.